This T cell receptor beta chain comes out of a study of beta chain features in type 1 diabetes. All of the isolated RNA was reverse transcribed, so expressed TCRB transcripts were sequenced. The data were produced by immunoSEQ multiplex PCR, yet TCRdb's version contains in-frame clones alone and is incomplete. The table includes roughly 380,000 clones, 15% to 20% detected once. Only a few counts were recorded for this clone. The sequenced material came from naive CD4+ T cells from blood. The receptor comes from a woman between 18 and 29 years old in good health.

The CDR3 loop reads CASSPADTEAFF. The CDR3 nucleotides are TGTGCCAGCAGCCCCGCAGACACTGAAGCTTTCTTT. The gene calls are TRBV7-2 and TRBJ1-1; no clear D gene. Germline-derived CDR1 and CDR2 are SGHTA and FQGNSA. The ends were cut back, 5 bases at V and 3 bases at J, with 7 bases in the middle. The CDR3 has 12 residues.